Below are 31 T cell receptor beta chains sequenced from a single sample in a study of T-cell memory formation after mild COVID-19. A single record per CDR3 protein comes from TCRdb applying MiXCR to the 5' RACE reads. Of 500,000 to 600,000 distinct CDR3 sequences listed, roughly 18% are singletons. Material for sequencing was PBMCs or a T cell subset sorted from them (not recorded which). These receptor sequences come from an adult woman who had mild COVID-19 (a few samples of this study predate the infection). Cell type and time point are not known.

The genes are TRBV20-1 and TRBJ1-3; D possibly corresponds to TRBD1 (6 bases). Trimming shortened V by 3 bases and J by 2 bases, and 11 bases separated the two germline ends. Germline V gene data show CDR1 as DFQATT and CDR2 as SNEGSKA (reference sequence). The CDR3 is 14 residues long. The CDR3 DNA sequence: TGCAGTGCTAGCCGGTCAGGGGCTGGAAACACCATATATTTT. The encoded protein is CSASRSGAGNTIYF.

This clonotype came up a few times. The chain has TRBV28 and TRBJ2-7; tentatively, D is TRBD1 or TRBD2 (5 bases each). CDR3 size: 15 residues. V was pared by 6 bases and J by 6 bases, with 21 bases between. Looked up from germline, CDR1 is MDHEN and CDR2 is SYDVKM. CDR3 region: CASSQAGAHSGEQYF. As DNA, the CDR3 is TGTGCCAGCAGCCAAGCCGGGGCTCATTCAGGCGAGCAGTACTTC.

V and J are TRBV4-1 and TRBJ2-2; a weak D match, TRBD2 (6 bases). Per germline, CDR1 MGHRA and CDR2 YSYEKL. Deletions cut 2 bases from V and 0 bases from J, with 10 bases between. The CDR3 has 16 residues. This CDR3 reads CASSQWRGANTGELFF. CDR3 nucleotide sequence: TGCGCCAGCAGCCAATGGAGGGGAGCGAACACCGGGGAGCTGTTTTTT.

V usage is TRBV24-1 and J usage is TRBJ2-2; weak D call: TRBD1 (5 bases). Per germline, CDR1 KGHDR and CDR2 SFDVKD. The V gene lost 5 bases and the J gene lost 3 bases, with 6 bases spanning the gap. The CDR3 runs 13 residues. The CDR3 reads CATSVRDTGELFF. In DNA, the CDR3 is TGTGCCACCAGTGTCAGGGACACCGGGGAGCTGTTTTTT.

This clonotype was observed at least ten times. The rearrangement links TRBV7-9 to TRBJ1-5, with 7 bases aligning to TRBD1. Trimming took 5 bases from V and 2 from J; bases not matched to a gene: 0. Germline V lookup: CDR1 SEHNR, CDR2 FQNEAQ (reference sequence). The CDR3 contains 13 residues. DNA of the CDR3: TGTGCCAGCAGCGGACAGGGCAATCAGCCCCAGCATTTT. Translation gives CASSGQGNQPQHF.

The genes are TRBV4-1 and TRBJ2-7; D gene ambiguous. Trimming shortened V by 1 base and J by 4 bases, and 14 bases separated the two germline ends. This CDR3 is built from 15 residues. Germline CDR1 is MGHRA and CDR2 is YSYEKL. The CDR3 DNA follows: TGCGCCAGCAGCCAAGTTGCCCAGGCGCTATACGAGCAGTACTTC. It codes for CASSQVAQALYEQYF.

The rearrangement joins TRBV30 to TRBJ2-7, with D possibly being TRBD2 (7 bases). CDR3 length equals 14 residues. Germline CDR1 GTSNPN, CDR2 SVGIG (reference sequence). V gave up 1 base and J gave up 2 bases, with 12 bases separating them. CDR3 residues: CAWSAQRDTYEQYF. In DNA form, the CDR3 reads TGTGCCTGGAGTGCCCAGCGGGACACCTACGAGCAGTACTTC.

The genes are TRBV12-2 and TRBJ2-7; TRBD1 is the table's D call and was not checked against the DNA. TRBV12-2 is flagged as a pseudogene. The CDR3 is 16 residues long. In DNA, the CDR3 is TGTGCAAGTCGCTTATCCGGGGGCCTAGATGCCTACGAGCAGTACTTC. Translated, it gives CASRLSGGLDAYEQYF.

V usage is TRBV4-1 and J usage is TRBJ2-7, with D possibly matching TRBD2 (5 bases). This CDR3 has 15 amino acids. V was pared by 2 bases and J by 4 bases, with 15 bases between. The V gene's germline CDR1 is MGHRA and CDR2 YSYEKL. CDR3 DNA sequence: TGCGCCAGCAGCCAACTCCGTCCGGGGTTATACGAGCAGTACTTC. It encodes CASSQLRPGLYEQYF.

This clonotype has more than one count but fewer than ten. The chain employs TRBV6-2 or TRBV6-3 and TRBJ1-5, with D maybe TRBD1 (5 bases). The ends were cut back, 6 bases at V and 4 bases at J, with 16 bases in the middle. The CDR3 is 15 amino acids. The V gene's germline CDR1 is MNHEY and CDR2 SVGEGT. The CDR3 loop reads CASRKTGPLNQPQHF. The CDR3 region has the DNA TGTGCCAGCAGAAAAACGGGACCTCTAAATCAGCCCCAGCATTTT.

The chain combines TRBV15 with TRBJ1-6; D gene unclear. V was clipped by 2 bases and J by 0 bases, with 11 bases between them. In germline, CDR1 is LNHNV, CDR2 YYDKDF (reference sequence). This CDR3 spans 17 amino acids. The DNA of the CDR3 is TGTGCCACCAGCAGATTTGGCCAGAGCTCCTATAATTCACCCCTCCACTTT. It encodes CATSRFGQSSYNSPLHF.

The table lists this clonotype with a few counts. This sequence joins TRBV7-9 and TRBJ2-7; TRBD2 agrees at 9 bases. The CDR3 is 16 residues long. Germline V lookup: CDR1 SEHNR, CDR2 FQNEAQ (reference sequence). V shed 1 base, J shed 2 bases, and the junction held 6 bases outside the gene matches. The CDR3 loop reads CASSLEPAGGPYEQYF. The CDR3 DNA reads TGTGCCAGCAGCTTAGAACCAGCGGGAGGCCCCTACGAGCAGTACTTC.

The chain uses TRBV19 and TRBJ1-3; D remains unclear. The V end was cut by 5 bases, the J end by 3 bases, with 11 bases between. The CDR3 runs 14 residues. Germline V gene lookup returns CDR1 LNHDA and CDR2 SQIVND (reference sequence). The CDR3 sequence: CASSQEGGGNTIYF. The CDR3 DNA follows: TGTGCCAGTAGTCAGGAGGGAGGTGGAAACACCATATATTTT.

The gene calls are TRBV6-5 and TRBJ1-2; D gene uncertain. This CDR3 region has 14 residues. V lost 7 bases to trimming and J lost 2 bases, with 14 bases between them. The germline V gene encodes CDR1 MNHEY and CDR2 SVGAGI. Here the CDR3 reads CASTARWRNYGYTF. Written as DNA, the CDR3 is TGTGCCAGCACTGCCCGGTGGAGGAACTATGGCTACACCTTC.

This clonotype was counted a few times. This CDR3 is CASSLLTGGITEAFF. The CDR3, as DNA: TGTGCCAGCAGTTTGTTGACAGGGGGAATCACTGAAGCTTTCTTT. The chain links TRBV6-1 to TRBJ1-1; 9 nucleotides line up with TRBD1. V was pared by 5 bases and J by 4 bases, with 8 bases of the junction left unmatched. The CDR3 extends over 15 amino acids. Germline V gene sequence: CDR1 MNHNS, CDR2 SASEGT.

This clonotype was seen repeatedly, ten times or more. The chain combines TRBV6-5 with TRBJ2-1, with TRBD1 matching 7 bases. The CDR3 spans 15 residues. Germline loops: CDR1 MNHEY, CDR2 SVGAGI. Unmatched junction bases numbered 5, after V lost 6 bases and J lost 0 bases. For the CDR3, the DNA is TGTGCCAGCAGAGCAGGGGGTAGCTCCTACAATGAGCAGTTCTTC. It codes for CASRAGGSSYNEQFF.

This chain links TRBV30 with TRBJ2-7, with a tentative D call TRBD2 (6 bases). CDR1 is GTSNPN, CDR2 SVGIG, per germline (reference sequence). With 7 bases removed from V and 2 bases from J, the gap between germline ends came to 12 bases. The CDR3 contains 12 residues. The CDR3 reads CALADSTYEQYF. In DNA form, the CDR3 reads TGTGCCTTAGCGGATTCTACCTACGAGCAGTACTTC.

The V gene is TRBV4-1, the J gene TRBJ1-1, with D possibly matching TRBD1 (5 bases). The CDR3 totals 14 residues. Trimming took off 4 bases at V and 1 base at J, with 10 bases between the two ends. Germline CDR1 reads MGHRA; CDR2 reads YSYEKL. CDR3 nucleotides: TGCGCCAGCAGCCGAAAACAGGAGAACACTGAAGCTTTCTTT. Amino acids: CASSRKQENTEAFF.

The chain combines TRBV12-3 or TRBV12-4 with TRBJ2-7; D is unclear. CDR3 size: 15 residues. The ends were cut back, 1 base at V and 5 bases at J, with 15 bases in the middle. As DNA, the CDR3 is TGTGCCAGCAGTTTAGACAGAATGCGAAGCCACGAGCAGTACTTC. Amino acids: CASSLDRMRSHEQYF.

The chain recombines TRBV12-3 or TRBV12-4 with TRBJ1-2, with 7 positions matching TRBD1. The V and J ends lost 5 bases and 7 bases, in that order; junction bases with no gene match: 7. This CDR3 is 13 amino acids long. The CDR3 loop is CASSLDRAVGYTF. The CDR3 nucleotides read TGTGCCAGCAGTCTTGACAGGGCGGTTGGCTACACCTTC.

Details on this clonotype: This likely comes from a read error, as the CDR3 has no conserved phenylalanine or tryptophan at its end. This chain links TRBV7-8 with TRBJ2-7; D is uncertain. The CDR3 runs to 13 residues. V gave up 5 bases and J gave up 5 bases, with 13 bases separating them. CDR1 is SGHVS, CDR2 FQNEAQ, per germline. The CDR3: CASSPTVENEQYL. The CDR3 DNA sequence: TGTGCCAGCAGCCCGACGGTAGAAAACGAGCAGTACCTC.

The V gene is TRBV5-1, the J gene TRBJ2-7; possible D gene TRBD1, 5 bases. The germline CDR1 and CDR2 sequences are SGHRS and YFSETQ. V lost 1 base, J lost 2 bases, and 16 bases lay in between. The CDR3 spans 16 residues. The CDR3 DNA sequence: TGCGCCAGCAGCTTGTATGTACCAGGGAACCCCTACGAGCAGTACTTC. Protein product: CASSLYVPGNPYEQYF.

This chain uses TRBV6-5 with TRBJ2-1, with no clear D. This CDR3 comprises 14 residues. The V and J ends lost 10 bases and 7 bases respectively, with 20 bases between them. Per germline, CDR1 MNHEY and CDR2 SVGAGI. CDR3 protein: CATQLKPPVNEQFF. The CDR3 DNA sequence: TGTGCCACCCAGTTGAAGCCGCCTGTGAATGAGCAGTTCTTC.

This clonotype was detected a few times. The chain uses TRBV19 and TRBJ2-3; the D is unclear. Trimming removed 6 bases at V and 4 bases at J, with 11 bases between. Germline V gene data show CDR1 as LNHDA and CDR2 as SQIVND (reference sequence). CDR3 length equals 13 residues. The chain's CDR3 is CASRFPPADTQYF. CDR3 nucleotide sequence: TGTGCCAGTAGATTTCCCCCCGCAGATACGCAGTATTTT.

This clonotype has only a few counts. This chain uses TRBV5-6 with TRBJ2-4; TRBD1 matches at 10 bases. The CDR3 is made up of 15 amino acids. The V gene end was trimmed by 3 bases and the J gene end by 7 bases; junction bases not matched to a gene: 7. Germline CDR1 and CDR2: SGHDT and YYEEEE. CDR3 sequence: CASSSDRGPGNIQYF. The CDR3 DNA reads TGTGCCAGCAGCTCCGACAGGGGGCCCGGGAACATTCAGTACTTC. Full variable domain (rest looked up from reference TRBV5-6 and TRBJ2-4): DAGVTQSPTHLIKTRGQQVTLRCSPKSGHDTVSWYQQALGQGPQFIFQYYEEEERQRGNFPDRFSGHQFPNYSSELNVNALLLGDSALYLCASSSDRGPGNIQYFGAGTRLSVL.

This clonotype was counted once. This chain links TRBV20-1 with TRBJ2-3; D assignment may be TRBD1 or TRBD2 (5 bases each). Germline V CDR1 and CDR2: DFQATT, SNEGSKA (reference sequence). This CDR3 has 14 amino acids. V gave up 5 bases and J gave up 2 bases, with 14 bases separating them. This CDR3 reads CSARPGHSTDTQYF. The CDR3 DNA is TGCAGTGCTCGACCGGGGCACTCCACAGATACGCAGTATTTT.

The chain is built from TRBV30 and TRBJ1-2; no definite D call. Germline CDR1 and CDR2: GTSNPN and SVGIG (reference sequence). This CDR3 comprises 15 residues. Trimming cost V 3 bases and J 3 bases, with 17 bases left between them. CDR3 bases: TGTGCCTGGAGCCACCCAGGTACCCTCTACTATGGCTACACCTTC. As protein: CAWSHPGTLYYGYTF. Filled out from reference TRBV30 and TRBJ1-2, the complete variable domain reads SQTIHQWPATLVQPVGSPLSLECTVEGTSNPNLYWYRQAAGRGLQLLFYSVGIGQISSEVPQNLSASRPQDRQFILSSKKLLLSDSGFYLCAWSHPGTLYYGYTFGSGTRLTVV.

The CDR3 DNA reads TGTGCCACCAGTGATATGGGGGCGCTGGGCACAGATACGCAGTATTTT. Residues: CATSDMGALGTDTQYF. The V call is TRBV24-1, the J call TRBJ2-3; maybe TRBD1 (6 bases). Per germline, CDR1 KGHDR and CDR2 SFDVKD. The V and J ends lost 3 bases and 1 base respectively, with 13 bases between them. This CDR3 is 16 amino acids long.

V is TRBV10-3 and J is TRBJ2-5; no definite D call. V lost 4 bases, J lost 5 bases, and 11 bases lay in between. Germline V lookup: CDR1 ENHRY, CDR2 SYGVKD. The CDR3 is 13 amino acids. As DNA, the CDR3 is TGTGCCATCAGTGCCCTCGGATGGGAGACCCAGTACTTC. Translated: CAISALGWETQYF.

The rearrangement links TRBV20-1 to TRBJ1-2; D gene ambiguous. The CDR3 consists of 12 residues. In germline, CDR1 is DFQATT, CDR2 SNEGSKA (reference sequence). CDR3: CSSRQANYGYTF. In DNA, the CDR3 is TGCAGCTCGAGGCAGGCTAACTATGGCTACACCTTC.

This clonotype has more than one count but fewer than ten. The rearrangement uses TRBV7-9 and TRBJ2-5; 9 bases match TRBD1. In germline, CDR1 is SEHNR, CDR2 FQNEAQ (reference sequence). CDR3 length equals 16 residues. J was trimmed by 0 bases and V by 1 base; bases with no gene match: 3. In DNA, the CDR3 is TGTGCCAGCAGCTTAGGACAGGGGGTGTACCAAGAGACCCAGTACTTC. Protein: CASSLGQGVYQETQYF.